The next 32 T cell receptor beta chains were all read from a single sample in a study of blood T cell repertoires in COVID-19. Libraries were prepared by immunoSEQ multiplex PCR; TCRdb keeps only in-frame clonotypes and omits some of them. The repertoire includes under 250,000 clones, around 85% of them detected once, and about 7.4% sits in the top ten. Sequencing was carried out using peripheral blood. These receptor sequences come from a woman older than 75 with acute or convalescent COVID-19.

The sample holds one count of this clone. V is TRBV5-4 and J is TRBJ1-1, with unresolved D. Germline CDR1 SGHNT, CDR2 YYREEE (reference sequence). The CDR3 has 14 amino acids. Trimming cost V 1 base and J 0 bases, with 7 bases left between them. The CDR3 loop is CASSLFGVNTEAFF. Here the CDR3 DNA reads TGTGCCAGCAGCTTGTTTGGAGTGAACACTGAAGCTTTCTTT.

About this clone itself: Possible read error: a much larger clone is one base away. The chain combines TRBV7-9 with TRBJ1-1; D is unresolved. V lost 1 base, J lost 1 base, and 4 bases lay in between. Germline-derived CDR1 and CDR2 are SEHNR and FQNEAQ (reference sequence). The CDR3 loop spans 13 amino acids. Here the CDR3 reads CASSLEQNTEAFF. The CDR3, as DNA: TGTGCCAGCAGCTTAGAGCAGAACACTGAAGCTTTCTTT.

The chain joins TRBV20-1 to TRBJ2-7, with TRBD2 matching 16 bases. The CDR3 sequence is 15 residues long. In germline, CDR1 is DFQATT, CDR2 SNEGSKA (reference sequence). V dropped 4 bases and J dropped 8; count of bases not matched to a gene: 8. The CDR3 loop is CSANEGTSGRGQQYF. As DNA, the CDR3 is TGCAGTGCTAATGAGGGGACTAGCGGGAGGGGCCAGCAGTACTTC.

This clone was seen just once. The CDR3 DNA is TGCGCCAGCAGCTTGGACACGACAGGCCCCTACAATGAGCAGTTCTTC. Translated, it gives CASSLDTTGPYNEQFF. This rearrangement joins TRBV5-1 to TRBJ2-1; possibly TRBD1 for D (6 bases). CDR3 length equals 16 residues. Germline values: CDR1 SGHRS, CDR2 YFSETQ. Deletions cut 0 bases from V and 2 bases from J, with 12 bases between. Full variable domain (missing parts from reference TRBV5-1 and TRBJ2-1): KAGVTQTPRYLIKTRGQQVTLSCSPISGHRSVSWYQQTPGQGLQFLFEYFSETQRNKGNFPGRFSGRQFSNSRSEMNVSTLELGDSALYLCASSLDTTGPYNEQFFGPGTRLTVL.

This chain links TRBV28 with TRBJ1-1; D possibly corresponds to TRBD1 (5 bases). CDR3 length equals 12 residues. Germline lookup yields CDR1 MDHEN and CDR2 SYDVKM. V lost 6 bases and J 8 bases, leaving 13 bases between the germline ends. The CDR3 bases are TGTGCCAGCAGCTTAAGACAGTCCGAAGCTTTCTTT. Its translation: CASSLRQSEAFF.

The chain carries TRBV4-2 and TRBJ2-3; D unresolved. Trimming took 1 base from V and 2 from J, leaving 10 bases between them. Germline CDR1 LGHNA, CDR2 YNFKEQ. CDR3 length: 15 residues. Here the CDR3 DNA reads TGTGCCAGCAGCCAAGTCGCTACCTACACAGATACGCAGTATTTT. Encoded protein: CASSQVATYTDTQYF.

The chain has TRBV19 and TRBJ2-2; 10 bases are a match to TRBD1. The germline V gene has CDR1 LNHDA and CDR2 SQIVND (reference sequence). The CDR3 length is 16 residues. The V gene end was trimmed by 4 bases and the J gene end by 4 bases; junction bases not matched to a gene: 6. The CDR3 nucleotides are TGTGCCAGTAGTAGAGGGACAGGGGCCTCCACCGGGGAGCTGTTTTTT. Its translation is CASSRGTGASTGELFF.

The chain joins TRBV11-3 to TRBJ2-2, with 9 bases fitting TRBD1. Germline trimming cut 4 bases from V and 5 bases from J; bases unmatched to any gene: 8. Germline V gene data show CDR1 as SGHNT and CDR2 as YENEEA. The CDR3 totals 16 residues. Written as DNA, the CDR3 is TGTGCCAGCAGCTCCGCCCTCGGGACAGGGACCGGGGAGCTGTTTTTT. Residues: CASSSALGTGTGELFF.

The chain has TRBV4-1 and TRBJ1-2, with 7 nucleotides matching TRBD1. In germline, CDR1 is MGHRA, CDR2 YSYEKL. With V trimmed by 4 bases and J by 4 bases, 15 bases remained unmatched. The length of the CDR3 is 17 residues. The CDR3 DNA follows: TGCGCCAGCAGCCGCTGGACAAGTGAGGGGGCTCTCTATGGCTACACCTTC. Its protein is CASSRWTSEGALYGYTF.

This clone was observed at least ten times. CDR3 nucleotide sequence: TGTGCCAGCAGCTTGAGGCTGGGAGGCGCGTCCCCCGGGGAGCTGTTTTTT. Protein sequence: CASSLRLGGASPGELFF. The chain is built from TRBV5-5 and TRBJ2-2; a weak D match, TRBD2 (6 bases). The germline V gene has CDR1 SGHKS and CDR2 YYEKEE (reference sequence). Trimming took off 1 base at V and 6 bases at J, with 19 bases between the two ends. The CDR3 spans 17 residues.

This clone was seen a single time. The chain joins TRBV18 to TRBJ1-3, with D unresolved. Germline-derived CDR1 and CDR2 are KGHSH and LQKENI. V gave up 3 bases and J gave up 0 bases, with 9 bases separating them. This CDR3 contains 15 residues. CDR3 in amino acids: CASSPKQDSGNTIYF. In DNA, the CDR3 is TGTGCCAGCTCACCCAAACAAGACTCTGGAAACACCATATATTTT.

This clone has just a few counts. The chain recombines TRBV5-1 with TRBJ1-1; 7 nucleotides line up with TRBD1. V lost 0 bases to trimming and J lost 4 bases; unmatched junction nucleotides: 15. CDR1 SGHRS and CDR2 YFSETQ come from the germline V gene. The CDR3 is 18 amino acids. CDR3 loop: CASSLVNLGSDRATEAFF. The DNA of the CDR3 is TGCGCCAGCAGCTTGGTAAATCTTGGTTCCGACAGGGCCACTGAAGCTTTCTTT.

V gene TRBV5-1 combines with J gene TRBJ1-1; tentatively, D is TRBD1 (5 bases). This CDR3 region has 13 residues. V lost 0 bases and J lost 9, with 12 bases in between. Germline lookup yields CDR1 SGHRS and CDR2 YFSETQ. Written as DNA, the CDR3 is TGCGCCAGCAGCTTGGATGGGTCAGGGCAAGCTTTCTTT. Amino acids: CASSLDGSGQAFF.

The rearrangement joins TRBV2 to TRBJ1-2, with TRBD1 as a possible D gene (6 bases). The germline V gene encodes CDR1 SNHLY and CDR2 FYNNEI. Trimming took 6 bases from V and 4 from J, leaving 12 bases between them. This CDR3 region has 13 residues. CDR3 protein: CASSRIGGYGYTF. The CDR3 DNA reads as TGTGCCAGCAGCCGCATAGGGGGCTATGGCTACACCTTC. Complete variable domain (other parts from reference TRBV2 and TRBJ1-2): EPEVTQTPSHQVTQMGQEVILRCVPISNHLYFYWYRQILGQKVEFLVSFYNNEISEKSEIFDDQFSVERPDGSNFTLKIRSTKLEDSAMYFCASSRIGGYGYTFGSGTRLTVV.

This sequence joins TRBV2 and TRBJ1-4; D is perhaps TRBD1 (6 bases). The CDR3 contains 14 residues. Germline V CDR1 and CDR2: SNHLY, FYNNEI. V gave up 5 bases and J gave up 6 bases, with 13 bases separating them. The CDR3 nucleotides are TGTGCCAGCAGTAAAGGGACAATTGATGAAAAACTGTTTTTT. It yields the protein CASSKGTIDEKLFF.

This chain's CDR3 is CAISAVHTEAFF. The CDR3, as DNA: TGTGCCATCAGTGCCGTCCACACTGAAGCTTTCTTT. The chain uses TRBV10-3 and TRBJ1-1; the D is unclear. Germline V CDR1 and CDR2: ENHRY, SYGVKD. V shed 4 bases and J shed 3 bases, with 6 bases lying between them. The CDR3 has 12 amino acids.

The CDR3 DNA follows: TGTGCCAGTAGGAACTCCGACGGACTGGGAAATGGCTACACCTTC. Its translation: CASRNSDGLGNGYTF. V usage is TRBV19 and J usage is TRBJ1-2; no clear D. The germline gives CDR1 LNHDA, CDR2 SQIVND (reference sequence). The CDR3 contains 15 residues. V lost 6 bases to trimming and J lost 6 bases, with 20 bases between them.

This clone was seen only a few times. This chain links TRBV3-1 (or the pseudogene TRBV3-2) with TRBJ1-2; D is unclear. This CDR3 has 13 amino acids. Germline assignment: CDR1 LGHDT and CDR2 YNNKEL (reference sequence). The V end was cut by 0 bases, the J end by 6 bases, with 8 bases between. CDR3 loop: CASSQDTPDGYTF. The CDR3 DNA sequence: TGTGCCAGCAGCCAAGATACCCCGGATGGCTACACCTTC.

The chain carries TRBV19 and TRBJ1-4; D is unclear. CDR1 is LNHDA and CDR2 is SQIVND in the germline V gene (reference sequence). Trimming shortened V by 4 bases and J by 0 bases, and 6 bases separated the two germline ends. The CDR3 totals 14 residues. CDR3 in DNA: TGTGCCAGTAGTACAAGCGCAACTAATGAAAAACTGTTTTTT. Its translation: CASSTSATNEKLFF.

V and J are TRBV19 and TRBJ1-2; D ambiguous. Germline V gives CDR1 LNHDA, CDR2 SQIVND (reference sequence). The CDR3 length is 19 residues. V was clipped by 3 bases and J by 0 bases, with 23 bases between them. In nucleotides, the CDR3 is TGTGCCAGTAGTATGCAAGGGCCGACCACCTCACTAGCTAACTATGGCTACACCTTC. Protein sequence: CASSMQGPTTSLANYGYTF.

This chain uses TRBV7-9 with TRBJ2-7, with no clear D. The V and J ends lost 6 bases and 6 bases respectively, with 12 bases between them. CDR1 and CDR2 from the germline V gene are SEHNR and FQNEAQ (reference sequence). This CDR3 comprises 12 residues. The CDR3 sequence is CASSSLYSEQYF. CDR3 DNA sequence: TGTGCCAGCAGTTCCCTATACAGCGAGCAGTACTTC.

This chain joins TRBV7-6 and TRBJ1-3, with 11 bases aligning to TRBD1. V trimming: 5 bases; J trimming: 0 bases; junction bases outside the gene matches: 9. CDR1 SGHVS and CDR2 FNYEAQ come from the germline V gene. CDR3 length: 18 residues. Written as DNA, the CDR3 is TGTGCCAGCAGCCCAAGGACAGGGGGCGTTGGCTCTGGAAACACCATATATTTT. It specifies CASSPRTGGVGSGNTIYF.

This clone was observed a handful of times. One end of the junction varies from germline; a read error may be responsible. CDR3 loop: CAWSVLGSSNNEQFF. The CDR3 region has the DNA TGTGCCTGGAGTGTACTAGGGTCCTCCAACAATGAGCAGTTCTTC. This chain uses TRBV30 with TRBJ2-1, with D perhaps TRBD2 (5 bases). The CDR3 is 15 residues long. Per germline, CDR1 GTSNPN and CDR2 SVGIG (reference sequence).

J is TRBJ2-3 and V is TRBV6-4; 9 bases are shared with TRBD2. V trimming: 6 bases; J trimming: 0 bases; junction bases outside the gene matches: 13. Germline V lookup: CDR1 MRHNA, CDR2 SNTAGT. The CDR3 consists of 18 residues. The CDR3 bases are TGTGCCAGCAGGGGCGGATCGGCGGGGGGGACTAGCACAGATACGCAGTATTTT. Amino acids: CASRGGSAGGTSTDTQYF.

This clone was recorded many times. The chain is built from TRBV4-1 and TRBJ1-4; D ambiguous. CDR1 is MGHRA and CDR2 is YSYEKL in the germline V gene. V gave up 2 bases and J gave up 7 bases, with 8 bases separating them. The CDR3 spans 13 residues. The DNA of the CDR3 is TGCGCCAGCAGCCAAAATTGGAGTGAAAAACTGTTTTTT. Translated: CASSQNWSEKLFF.

The chain links TRBV28 to TRBJ2-6; 9 bases map to TRBD1. The germline V gene has CDR1 MDHEN and CDR2 SYDVKM. After removal of 3 bases from V and 1 base from J, the junction contained 7 bases not matched to a gene. The CDR3 spans 18 residues. DNA of the CDR3: TGTGCCAGCAGTTTGCCGGGACAGGGTCTGTCTGGGGCCAACGTCCTGACTTTC. Translation: CASSLPGQGLSGANVLTF.

The chain is built from TRBV19 and TRBJ2-1; D is unresolved. The CDR3 runs to 13 residues. Germline values: CDR1 LNHDA, CDR2 SQIVND (reference sequence). The ends were cut back, 2 bases at V and 4 bases at J, with 6 bases in the middle. The CDR3: CASSIQDYNEQFF. The CDR3 region has the DNA TGTGCCAGTAGTATACAGGATTACAATGAGCAGTTCTTC. The full variable domain, in which reference TRBV19 and TRBJ2-1 provide the parts outside the CDR3, is DGGITQSPKYLFRKEGQNVTLSCEQNLNHDAMYWYRQDPGQGLRLIYYSQIVNDFQKGDIAEGYSVSREKKESFPLTVTSAQKNPTAFYLCASSIQDYNEQFFGPGTRLTVL.

The rearrangement links TRBV10-3 to TRBJ1-6, with D possibly being TRBD1 (6 bases). This CDR3 is built from 14 residues. Looked up from germline, CDR1 is ENHRY and CDR2 is SYGVKD. V was clipped by 5 bases and J by 7 bases, with 12 bases between them. Here the CDR3 reads CAISSGTTNSPLHF. The CDR3 nucleotides read TGTGCCATCAGTTCCGGGACAACAAATTCACCCCTCCACTTT.

The gene calls are TRBV5-1 and TRBJ2-1; TRBD2 matches at 10 bases. Trimming removed 3 bases from V and 2 bases from J; junction bases left unmatched: 5. Germline assignment: CDR1 SGHRS and CDR2 YFSETQ. This CDR3 spans 16 amino acids. This CDR3 is CASSSGTSGTYNEQFF. As DNA, the CDR3 is TGCGCCAGCAGCTCGGGAACTAGCGGGACCTACAATGAGCAGTTCTTC.

The rearrangement uses TRBV6-2 or TRBV6-3 and TRBJ2-7, with TRBD2 identical over 10 bases. The J segment lost 3 bases and the V segment lost 5 bases, leaving 4 bases of the junction unmatched. The CDR3 runs to 14 residues. Germline CDR1 is MNHEY and CDR2 is SVGEGT. This chain's CDR3 is CASSQVAGGYEQYF. The CDR3 DNA follows: TGTGCCAGCAGTCAAGTAGCGGGGGGCTACGAGCAGTACTTC.

The gene calls are TRBV5-4 and TRBJ2-1; the match to TRBD1 covers 7 bases. Germline CDR1 reads SGHNT; CDR2 reads YYREEE (reference sequence). The CDR3 spans 13 residues. V trimming: 0 bases; J trimming: 9 bases; junction bases outside the gene matches: 3. DNA of the CDR3: TGTGCCAGCAGCTTGGTAGGGACAGTTGAGCAGTTCTTC. Translation: CASSLVGTVEQFF.

The chain joins TRBV2 to TRBJ1-5, with D hard to call. Trimming stripped 3 bases from V and 4 bases from J, with 7 bases between. Germline CDR1 is SNHLY and CDR2 is FYNNEI. The CDR3 has 13 residues. The CDR3 protein is CASSDERNQPQHF. The CDR3 nucleotides are TGTGCCAGCAGTGACGAGCGTAATCAGCCCCAGCATTTT. Filled out from reference TRBV2 and TRBJ1-5, the complete variable domain reads EPEVTQTPSHQVTQMGQEVILRCVPISNHLYFYWYRQILGQKVEFLVSFYNNEISEKSEIFDDQFSVERPDGSNFTLKIRSTKLEDSAMYFCASSDERNQPQHFGDGTRLSIL.